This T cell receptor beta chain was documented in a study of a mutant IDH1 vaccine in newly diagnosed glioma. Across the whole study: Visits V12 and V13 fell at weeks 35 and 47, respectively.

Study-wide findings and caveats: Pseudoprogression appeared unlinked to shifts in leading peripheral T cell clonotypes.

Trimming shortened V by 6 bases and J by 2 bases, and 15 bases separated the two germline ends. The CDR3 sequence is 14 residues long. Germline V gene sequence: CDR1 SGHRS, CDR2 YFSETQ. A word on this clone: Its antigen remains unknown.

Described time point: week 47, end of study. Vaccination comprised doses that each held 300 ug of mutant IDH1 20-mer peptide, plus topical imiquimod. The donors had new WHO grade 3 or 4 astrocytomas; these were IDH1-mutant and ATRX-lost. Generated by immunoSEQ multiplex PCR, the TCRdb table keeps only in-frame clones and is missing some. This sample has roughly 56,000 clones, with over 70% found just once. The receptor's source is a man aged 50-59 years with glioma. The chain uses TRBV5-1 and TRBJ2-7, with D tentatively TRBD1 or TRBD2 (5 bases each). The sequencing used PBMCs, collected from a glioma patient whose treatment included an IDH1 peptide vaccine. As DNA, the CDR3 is TGCGCCAGCACCTCAGGGACCGGTCCCTACGAGCAGTACTTC. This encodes CASTSGTGPYEQYF.